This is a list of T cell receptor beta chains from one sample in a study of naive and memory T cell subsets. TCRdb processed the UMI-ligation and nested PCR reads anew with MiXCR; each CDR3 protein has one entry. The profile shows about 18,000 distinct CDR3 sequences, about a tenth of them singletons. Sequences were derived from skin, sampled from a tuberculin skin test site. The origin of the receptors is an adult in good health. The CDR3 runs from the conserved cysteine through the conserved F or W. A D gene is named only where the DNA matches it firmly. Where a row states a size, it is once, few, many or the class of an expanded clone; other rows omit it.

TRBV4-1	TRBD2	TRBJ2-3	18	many	TGCGCCAGCAGCCAAATACTAGCGGGAGGCCCCTCTGTAAATACGCAGTATTTT	CASSQILAGGPSVNTQYF
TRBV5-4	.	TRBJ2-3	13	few	TGTGCCAGCAGCCGGGACAGCACAGATACGCAGTATTTT	CASSRDSTDTQYF
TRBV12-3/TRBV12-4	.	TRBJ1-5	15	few	TGTGCCAGCAGTTTATTCGGACTGAGCAATCAGCCCCAGCATTTT	CASSLFGLSNQPQHF
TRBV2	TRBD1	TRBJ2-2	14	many	TGTGCCAGCGGGGGACAGGGGGTTTACAGGGAGCTGTTTTTT	CASGGQGVYRELFF
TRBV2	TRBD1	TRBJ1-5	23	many	TGTGCCAGCAGTGAAGCGCTTCAAGTTCGTTCGTCGCGATGGACAGGGGGCAACCAGCCCCAGCATTTT	CASSEALQVRSSRWTGGNQPQHF
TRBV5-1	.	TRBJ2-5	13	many	TGCGCCAGCAGCTTGGGGTTCCAAGAGACCCAGTACTTC	CASSLGFQETQYF
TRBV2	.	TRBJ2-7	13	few	TGTGCCAGCAGTGTTGAAATGGGGTACGAGCAGTACTTC	CASSVEMGYEQYF
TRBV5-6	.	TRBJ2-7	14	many	TGTGCCAGCAGCATGCGGGACTCCTCCTACGAGCAGTACTTC	CASSMRDSSYEQYF
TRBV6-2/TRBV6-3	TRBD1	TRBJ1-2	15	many	TGTGCCAGCACAAACGGACAGGACTTGAACTATGGCTACACCTTC	CASTNGQDLNYGYTF
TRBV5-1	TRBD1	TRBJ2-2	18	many	TGCGCCAGCAGCTTGGATGGCCTAGGCAGGGGGTACACCGGGGAGCTGTTTTTT	CASSLDGLGRGYTGELFF
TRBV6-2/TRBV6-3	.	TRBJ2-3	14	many	TGTGCCAGCAGTTACTCGTCTAGTGCAGATACGCAGTATTTT	CASSYSSSADTQYF
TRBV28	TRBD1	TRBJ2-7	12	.	TGTGCCACCCTAAAGGGACAGGGAGCGGGGTACTTC	CATLKGQGAGYF
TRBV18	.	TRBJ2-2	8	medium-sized	TGTGCCAACCGGGAGCTGTTTTTT	CANRELFF
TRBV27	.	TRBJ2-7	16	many	TGTGCCAGCAGTGGGGGTTTGGCGGGGAGCTCCTACGAGCAGTACTTC	CASSGGLAGSSYEQYF
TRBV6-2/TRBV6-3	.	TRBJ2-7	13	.	TGTGCCACAAACAGTCCCTCGGCCTACGAGCAGTACTTC	CATNSPSAYEQYF
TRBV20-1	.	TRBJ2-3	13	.	TGCAGTCCTCCTCGGGGTGGTACAGATACGCAGTATTTT	CSPPRGGTDTQYF
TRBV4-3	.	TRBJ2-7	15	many	TGCGCCAGCAGCCAAGTTGCAGCCTCGGTCTACGAGCAGTACTTC	CASSQVAASVYEQYF
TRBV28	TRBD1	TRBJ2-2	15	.	TGTGTCAGCAGGGGGGACAGGGTCGGATCCGGGGAGCTGTTTTTT	CVSRGDRVGSGELFF
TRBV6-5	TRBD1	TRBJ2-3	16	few	TGTGCCAGCAGTTACTCGAGGAGACAGGGGGCAGATACGCAGTATTTT	CASSYSRRQGADTQYF
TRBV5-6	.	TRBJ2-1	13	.	TGTGCCAGCAGCTTGGACGGGTGGCGGGAGCAGTTCTTC	CASSLDGWREQFF
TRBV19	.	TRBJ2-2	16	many	TGTGCCAGTACTACGGGACCACCAACCATAACCGGGGAGCTGTTTTTT	CASTTGPPTITGELFF
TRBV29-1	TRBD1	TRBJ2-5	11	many	TGCAGCGGCGGACAGGCCGAGACCCAGTACTTC	CSGGQAETQYF
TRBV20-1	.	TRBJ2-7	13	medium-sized	TGCAGTGCAACGGGATCTCCCGCCTACGAGCAGTACTTC	CSATGSPAYEQYF
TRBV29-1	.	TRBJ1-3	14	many	TGCAGCGTTGAGGACAGCTTCTCTGGAAACACCATATATTTT	CSVEDSFSGNTIYF
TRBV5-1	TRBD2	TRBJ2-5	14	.	TGCGCCAGCAGCCTAACTAGCGTCCAAGAGACCCAGTACTTC	CASSLTSVQETQYF
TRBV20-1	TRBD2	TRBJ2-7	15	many	TGCAGTGCTAGCGGGGTGGGCGGGAGCTCCTACGAGCAGTACTTC	CSASGVGGSSYEQYF